This T cell receptor (beta chain) comes out of a study of patients and donors after allogeneic stem cell transplantation. One entry per CDR3 protein results from TCRdb running MiXCR on the RT-PCR reads. Among more than 75,000 distinct CDR3 sequences listed, about 5% were seen once. Trimming left V 2 bases short and J 7 bases short, with 14 bases between. CDR1 is MNHEY, CDR2 SVGEGT, per germline. The CDR3 length is 14 residues. The TCR was taken from a human donor who was either an allogeneic HSCT recipient or a stem cell or donor lymphocyte infusion donor (not recorded which). It is not recorded whose cells these are; they may come from a transplant donor. Material for sequencing was blood, either unsorted or a sorted T cell fraction (not recorded which). The chain has TRBV6-2 or TRBV6-3 and TRBJ1-2; D is possibly TRBD1 (5 bases). CDR3 sequence reads: CASSYGREGAGYTF. The CDR3 DNA reads as TGTGCCAGCAGTTACGGAAGGGAAGGGGCTGGCTACACCTTC.